Presented here are 2 T cell receptor beta chains from one specimen sequenced in a study of OX40 agonist ivuxolimab in advanced cancers. Profiling relied on immunoSEQ multiplex PCR, and the TCRdb table lists in-frame clones only, not all of them. The table includes about 64,000 clones, around 88% detected once. Here the sequenced sample was CD4+ or CD8+ T cells sorted from blood, taken in a trial of the OX40 agonist ivuxolimab. These receptor sequences come from an adult with an advanced solid tumor such as melanoma, head and neck, liver or kidney cancer.

J is TRBJ1-2 and V is TRBV18; TRBD1 agrees at 7 bases. The germline V gene encodes CDR1 KGHSH and CDR2 LQKENI. The CDR3 loop spans 14 amino acids. J was trimmed by 8 bases and V by 3 bases; bases with no gene match: 9. CDR3 residues: CASSPREGAVGYTF. The CDR3 DNA reads as TGTGCCAGCTCACCTCGCGAGGGGGCGGTAGGCTACACCTTC.

The J gene is TRBJ1-5, the V gene TRBV19, with TRBD1 matching 7 bases. The CDR3 spans 15 residues. The trim removed 7 bases at V and 4 bases at J, leaving 10 bases unmatched. The germline V gene encodes CDR1 LNHDA and CDR2 SQIVND (reference sequence). The CDR3, as DNA: TGTGCCAGTACCGACGGACAGGCTAAAAATCAGCCCCAGCATTTT. This codes for CASTDGQAKNQPQHF. The entire variable domain, with the rest obtained from reference TRBV19 and TRBJ1-5, is as follows: DGGITQSPKYLFRKEGQNVTLSCEQNLNHDAMYWYRQDPGQGLRLIYYSQIVNDFQKGDIAEGYSVSREKKESFPLTVTSAQKNPTAFYLCASTDGQAKNQPQHFGDGTRLSIL.